This TCR beta chain was recorded in a study of cytotoxic CD8 clonotypes in ibrutinib-treated CLL. Only one count was recorded for this clone. Germline V gives CDR1 LNHDA, CDR2 SQIVND (reference sequence). The CDR3 length is 15 residues. Trimming cost V 6 bases and J 4 bases, with 18 bases left between them. For TCR beta libraries, roughly 1.9 micrograms of genomic DNA were obtained from cryopreserved PBMCs. Profiled with immunoSEQ multiplex PCR; TCRdb holds only in-frame clones, not every one. The data contain over 65,000 clones, around 79% of them singletons. The chain recombines TRBV19 with TRBJ1-2; no clear D gene. This TCR was recovered from a human donor with chronic lymphocytic leukemia. Sample: PBMCs, taken after 12 months of ibrutinib treatment. The CDR3 loop is CASSSPPPRGYGYTF. The CDR3 nucleotides read TGTGCCAGTAGCTCACCGCCCCCCCGGGGCTATGGCTACACCTTC.